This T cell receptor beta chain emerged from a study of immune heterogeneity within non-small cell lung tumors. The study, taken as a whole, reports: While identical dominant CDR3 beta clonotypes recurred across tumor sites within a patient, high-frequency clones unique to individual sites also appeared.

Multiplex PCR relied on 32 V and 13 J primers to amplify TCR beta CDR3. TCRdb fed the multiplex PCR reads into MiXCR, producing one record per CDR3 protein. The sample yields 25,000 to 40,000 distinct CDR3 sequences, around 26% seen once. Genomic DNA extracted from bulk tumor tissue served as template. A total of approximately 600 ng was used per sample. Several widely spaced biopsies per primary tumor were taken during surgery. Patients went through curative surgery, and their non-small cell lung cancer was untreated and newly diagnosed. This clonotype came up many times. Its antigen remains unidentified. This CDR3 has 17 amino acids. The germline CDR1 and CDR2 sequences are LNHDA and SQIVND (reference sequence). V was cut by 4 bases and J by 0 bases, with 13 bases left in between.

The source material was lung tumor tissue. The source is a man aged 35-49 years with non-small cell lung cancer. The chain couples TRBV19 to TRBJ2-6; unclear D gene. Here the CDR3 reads CASSTTARNSGANVLTF. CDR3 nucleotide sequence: TGTGCCAGTAGTACCACAGCGCGGAACTCTGGGGCCAACGTCCTGACTTTC.